The 7 T cell receptor beta chains given below trace back to one sample, sequenced in a study of Ad26.COV2.S vaccination and SARS-CoV-2 variants. The method was immunoSEQ multiplex PCR; TCRdb's version includes in-frame clones alone and lacks a portion of them. The table lists 380,000 or so clones, 86% of them singletons, with around 10% in the top ten. As to treatment: about 20 received Ad26.COV2.S at low or high dose, single or two shots; several received placebo; per-sample allocation not given. At day 63 after the first vaccine or placebo injection, samples were drawn. The sample consisted of peripheral blood, taken in a trial of Ad26.COV2.S vaccine versus placebo. All receptors come from a person aged 18-60 years who received the Ad26.COV2.S COVID-19 vaccine or a placebo.

The chain joins TRBV18 to TRBJ1-3, with 7 bases lining up with TRBD1. V was pared by 0 bases and J by 2 bases, with 19 bases of the junction left unmatched. The CDR3 is 21 residues long. The germline gives CDR1 KGHSH, CDR2 LQKENI. CDR3 region: CASSPPPGTVLPSPAGNTIYF. DNA for the CDR3: TGTGCCAGCTCACCACCCCCCGGGACAGTTCTTCCTTCCCCCGCTGGAAACACCATATATTTT.

In nucleotides, the CDR3 is TGTGCCAGCGCAGAAGCTAACTATGGCTACACCTTC. It codes for CASAEANYGYTF. This chain joins TRBV28 and TRBJ1-2, with no clear D. Trimming shortened V by 8 bases and J by 0 bases, and 7 bases separated the two germline ends. This CDR3 comprises 12 residues. Per germline, CDR1 MDHEN and CDR2 SYDVKM.

The genes are TRBV28 and TRBJ1-2; tentative D call: TRBD1 (5 bases). V was cut by 8 bases and J by 4 bases, with 17 bases left in between. The CDR3 length is 14 residues. The germline V gene has CDR1 MDHEN and CDR2 SYDVKM. In nucleotides, the CDR3 is TGTGCCAGCCTTGAAGGGGTCGGACTCTATGGCTACACCTTC. This translates into CASLEGVGLYGYTF.

The chain joins TRBV10-1 to TRBJ1-1; D gene unclear. CDR1 is WNHNN, CDR2 SYGVQD, per germline (reference sequence). With 3 bases removed from V and 0 bases from J, the gap between germline ends came to 8 bases. This CDR3 contains 14 residues. The CDR3 DNA sequence: TGCGCCAGCAGTGACCCCGGAATGAACACTGAAGCTTTCTTT. This translates into CASSDPGMNTEAFF.

This chain connects TRBV25-1 to TRBJ2-3; no firm D call. Germline CDR1 reads MGHDK; CDR2 reads SYGVNS. The CDR3 sequence is 14 residues long. The germline V and J ends were trimmed by 1 base and 5 bases, with 10 bases remaining between them. The CDR3 is CASSEFPRRDTQYF. Written as DNA, the CDR3 is TGTGCCAGCAGTGAATTCCCCCGCAGAGATACGCAGTATTTT. Complete variable domain (other parts from reference TRBV25-1 and TRBJ2-3): EADIYQTPRYLVIGTGKKITLECSQTMGHDKMYWYQQDPGMELHLIHYSYGVNSTEKGDLSSESTVSRIRTEHFPLTLESARPSHTSQYLCASSEFPRRDTQYFGPGTRLTVL.

The V gene is TRBV3-1 (or the pseudogene TRBV3-2), the J gene TRBJ2-7; possibly TRBD2 for D (6 bases). V was pared by 5 bases and J by 3 bases, with 11 bases between. The germline CDR1 and CDR2 sequences are LGHDT and YNNKEL (reference sequence). The CDR3 length is 13 residues. The CDR3 protein is CASSAGGFYEQYF. The CDR3 DNA reads as TGTGCCAGCAGCGCCGGGGGATTCTACGAGCAGTACTTC.

V and J are TRBV4-2 and TRBJ2-1; 8 nucleotides line up with TRBD2. V lost 6 bases and J lost 1; bases outside the gene matches: 5. CDR1 and CDR2 from the germline V gene are LGHNA and YNFKEQ. This CDR3 comprises 15 residues. The CDR3 DNA reads TGTGCCAGCAGACTAGCGGTAAGGTCCTACAATGAGCAGTTCTTC. Translation: CASRLAVRSYNEQFF.